The 28 T cell receptor beta chains below come from one sample, sequenced in a study of T cell repertoires in cytomegalovirus infection. A single record per CDR3 protein comes from TCRdb applying MiXCR to the reads. Of some 440,000 distinct CDR3 sequences in the sample, approximately 31% were seen once. Sequences were obtained from PBMCs. The receptors were gathered from a human donor in good health (CMV status not recorded). Some clones in this sample may be carry-over from other donors' samples.

J is TRBJ2-3 and V is TRBV4-1; TRBD2 matches 14 bases. This CDR3 spans 17 amino acids. The ends lost 1 base at V and 6 bases at J; junction bases unmatched: 6. Germline V gene data show CDR1 as MGHRA and CDR2 as YSYEKL. The CDR3 bases are TGCGCCAGCAGCCAAGGGGGACTAGCGGGGGCCTGGGATACGCAGTATTTT. This sequence encodes CASSQGGLAGAWDTQYF.

The CDR3 DNA follows: TGCGCCAGCAGCCAATCTCAGGGGAGCAGCTCTAACTATGGCTACACCTTC. It encodes CASSQSQGSSSNYGYTF. V is TRBV4-3 and J is TRBJ1-2, with D tentatively TRBD1 (6 bases). Per germline, CDR1 LGHNA and CDR2 YSLEER. The V end lost 2 bases, the J end lost 0 bases, and 16 bases lay between the germline ends. The CDR3 covers 17 residues.

The V gene is TRBV20-1, the J gene TRBJ2-1, with D perhaps matching TRBD1 or TRBD2 (6 bases each). CDR1 and CDR2 (germline): DFQATT, SNEGSKA (reference sequence). The CDR3 runs to 15 residues. Trimming pared 3 bases from V and 7 bases from J, leaving 19 bases between. CDR3 in amino acids: CSAREGHRAGNEQFF. CDR3 sequence (DNA): TGCAGTGCTAGGGAGGGACACCGGGCCGGGAATGAGCAGTTCTTC.

The chain has TRBV5-1 and TRBJ2-6; possible D gene TRBD1, 5 bases. The CDR3 runs 15 residues. Deletions cut 4 bases from V and 4 bases from J, with 12 bases between. Germline V lookup: CDR1 SGHRS, CDR2 YFSETQ. This CDR3 reads CASSQGHLGANVLTF. As DNA, the CDR3 is TGCGCCAGCAGCCAAGGACATCTCGGGGCCAACGTCCTGACTTTC. Using reference TRBV5-1 and TRBJ2-6 for the parts outside the CDR3, the full variable domain is KAGVTQTPRYLIKTRGQQVTLSCSPISGHRSVSWYQQTPGQGLQFLFEYFSETQRNKGNFPGRFSGRQFSNSRSEMNVSTLELGDSALYLCASSQGHLGANVLTFGAGSRLTVL.

The chain combines TRBV18 with TRBJ1-5; TRBD1 is a possible D gene (5 bases). The CDR3 loop spans 14 amino acids. Trimming removed 2 bases at V and 8 bases at J, with 13 bases between. From germline, CDR1 is KGHSH and CDR2 LQKENI. The CDR3 protein is CASSPWQGREPQHF. In DNA form, the CDR3 reads TGTGCCAGCTCACCATGGCAGGGCCGGGAGCCCCAGCATTTT.

Comments on this clonotype: A much larger clone differs by one base, so this may be a read error. J is TRBJ2-1 and V is TRBV6-1; D perhaps matches TRBD2 (6 bases). Germline CDR1 is MNHNS and CDR2 is SASEGT. This CDR3 comprises 14 residues. V was shortened by 7 bases and J by 5 bases, with 15 bases between the two germline ends. The CDR3 sequence: CASIVGGSHNEQFF. The CDR3 bases are TGTGCCAGCATTGTCGGGGGTTCTCACAATGAGCAGTTCTTC.

The CDR3 region has the DNA TGTGCCAGCAGTTTGCGAGGGAATAGCAATCAGCCCCAGCATTTT. This gives the protein CASSLRGNSNQPQHF. The gene calls are TRBV27 and TRBJ1-5; D ambiguous. This CDR3 has 15 residues. The V gene lost 3 bases and the J gene lost 0 bases, with 9 bases spanning the gap. Germline lookup yields CDR1 MNHEY and CDR2 SMNVEV (reference sequence).

The chain recombines TRBV11-2 with TRBJ1-1; no definite D call. From germline, CDR1 is SGHAT and CDR2 FQNNGV. This CDR3 is 17 amino acids long. Trimming took 2 bases from V and 1 from J, leaving 17 bases between them. The CDR3 region is CASSLNWLILRNTEAFF. In nucleotides, the CDR3 is TGTGCCAGCAGCTTAAACTGGCTAATACTAAGGAACACTGAAGCTTTCTTT.

This chain joins TRBV7-9 and TRBJ2-7, with D maybe TRBD2 (7 bases). V lost 2 bases and J 5 bases, leaving 13 bases between the germline ends. Per germline, CDR1 SEHNR and CDR2 FQNEAQ (reference sequence). The CDR3 has 14 residues. In DNA, the CDR3 is TGTGCCAGCAGCTTATCGGGGGGCGGGAACGAGCAGTACTTC. Its protein is CASSLSGGGNEQYF.

The chain is built from TRBV20-1 and TRBJ2-3; 7 bases match TRBD2. The V gene's germline CDR1 is DFQATT and CDR2 SNEGSKA (reference sequence). After removal of 1 base from V and 3 bases from J, the junction contained 7 bases not matched to a gene. The CDR3 has 15 residues. DNA for the CDR3: TGCAGTGCTAGAGTCGGGACTACCCCGACAGATACGCAGTATTTT. Its translation: CSARVGTTPTDTQYF.

This clonotype was seen once. Here the CDR3 omits its conserved ending phenylalanine or tryptophan, so a read error is the likely source. The DNA is left out, because the CDR3 cannot be placed on it with certainty; the CDR3 is given as TCRdb lists it. The genes are TRBV7-3 and TRBJ2-1; the table's D call, TRBD2, was not checked against the DNA. Per germline, CDR1 SGHTA and CDR2 FQGTGA. Both ends counted, the CDR3 spans 14 residues. CDR3: CASSSSGGILPFFV.

This clonotype was counted at least ten times. This chain joins TRBV7-6 and TRBJ2-5; no reliable D call. This CDR3 has 13 amino acids. Germline CDR1 and CDR2: SGHVS and FNYEAQ. V was pared by 1 base and J by 5 bases, with 8 bases between. This chain's CDR3 is CASSLGLVETQYF. The CDR3 nucleotides read TGTGCCAGCAGCTTAGGCCTGGTGGAGACCCAGTACTTC.

V is TRBV7-2 and J is TRBJ2-1, with no clear D. Looked up from germline, CDR1 is SGHTA and CDR2 is FQGNSA. The ends were cut back, 5 bases at V and 4 bases at J, with 18 bases in the middle. CDR3 length equals 16 residues. The CDR3 sequence is CASSRRTARGYNEQFF. CDR3 sequence (DNA): TGTGCCAGCAGCCGCAGGACCGCCCGTGGGTACAATGAGCAGTTCTTC.

The chain recombines TRBV14 with TRBJ2-3, with D hard to call. Trimming took 0 bases from V and 11 from J, leaving 18 bases between them. The germline V gene encodes CDR1 SGHDN and CDR2 FVKESK. This CDR3 is built from 15 residues. The CDR3 loop is CASSQDRWALVEQYF. DNA for the CDR3: TGTGCCAGCAGCCAAGATCGGTGGGCCCTCGTGGAGCAGTATTTT.

This clonotype came up many times. This sequence joins TRBV5-5 and TRBJ2-5, with TRBD2 matching over 10 bases. Germline loops: CDR1 SGHKS, CDR2 YYEKEE (reference sequence). The CDR3 extends over 16 amino acids. Unmatched junction bases numbered 11, after V lost 4 bases and J lost 5 bases. CDR3 nucleotides: TGTGCCAGCAGCCCCAATAGCGGGGGGCCTGGGGAGACCCAGTACTTC. Translated, it gives CASSPNSGGPGETQYF.

This clonotype was seen many times. J is TRBJ1-1 and V is TRBV7-2; 8 bases match TRBD1. The CDR3 spans 14 residues. Germline CDR1 is SGHTA and CDR2 is FQGNSA. V was pared by 5 bases and J by 4 bases, with 6 bases of the junction left unmatched. The CDR3 region is CASSLGQGPTEAFF. Written as DNA, the CDR3 is TGTGCCAGCAGCCTTGGACAGGGTCCCACTGAAGCTTTCTTT.

The genes are TRBV6-6 and TRBJ2-7; D gene uncertain. Deletions cut 0 bases from V and 3 bases from J, with 9 bases between. Germline CDR1 MNHNY, CDR2 SVGAGI (reference sequence). CDR3 size: 14 residues. The CDR3 loop reads CASSYSDTIYEQYF. The CDR3 DNA is TGTGCCAGCAGTTACTCGGATACAATCTACGAGCAGTACTTC.

The genes are TRBV10-3 and TRBJ1-2; TRBD1 might be the D (6 bases). The V and J ends lost 3 bases and 4 bases respectively, with 12 bases between them. Germline CDR1 and CDR2: ENHRY and SYGVKD. CDR3 size: 14 residues. The CDR3 sequence is CAISESQGSYGYTF. CDR3 coding DNA: TGTGCCATCAGTGAAAGTCAGGGGAGCTATGGCTACACCTTC.

There are many counts of this clonotype. This chain uses TRBV12-3 or TRBV12-4 with TRBJ1-6; TRBD1 matches at 7 bases. The CDR3 has 14 amino acids. V was pared by 6 bases and J by 7 bases, with 6 bases of the junction left unmatched. The CDR3 protein is CASRYTGANSPLHF. DNA for the CDR3: TGTGCCAGCAGATATACAGGGGCGAATTCACCCCTCCACTTT.

A few counts support this clonotype. The V and J genes are TRBV4-3 and TRBJ2-2; 9 nucleotides line up with TRBD1. The CDR3 has 15 amino acids. CDR1 LGHNA and CDR2 YSLEER come from the germline V gene. Germline trimming cut 3 bases from V and 8 bases from J; bases unmatched to any gene: 7. CDR3: CASSHRTGALGELFF. DNA of the CDR3: TGCGCCAGCAGCCACAGGACAGGGGCACTTGGGGAGCTGTTTTTT.

This clonotype was seen only a few times. The chain couples TRBV6-1 to TRBJ1-6, with 7 bases lining up with TRBD1. Germline V gene lookup returns CDR1 MNHNS and CDR2 SASEGT. This CDR3 comprises 15 residues. Losses at the gene ends were 5 bases for V and 10 bases for J; bases not matched to a gene: 11. The CDR3 DNA follows: TGTGCCAGCAGTCCCTTCAACAGGGGTGGATCACCCCTCCACTTT. Its translation: CASSPFNRGGSPLHF.

V and J are TRBV20-1 and TRBJ1-5; D gene unclear. The germline gives CDR1 DFQATT, CDR2 SNEGSKA (reference sequence). Trimming took 0 bases from V and 9 from J, leaving 18 bases between them. The CDR3 is 15 residues long. The CDR3 region has the DNA TGCAGTGCTAGAGAAAGATTTGGAGGAATATTGCCCCAGCATTTT. Protein product: CSARERFGGILPQHF.

The rearrangement uses TRBV7-6 and TRBJ2-2, with 14 bases matching TRBD2. The V gene's germline CDR1 is SGHVS and CDR2 FNYEAQ. The CDR3 consists of 18 residues. J lost 4 bases, V lost 5 bases, and 9 bases had no gene match. This chain's CDR3 is CASSGVTSGGASTGELFF. The CDR3 DNA follows: TGTGCCAGCAGCGGGGTGACTAGCGGGGGGGCCTCCACCGGGGAGCTGTTTTTT. Using reference TRBV7-6 and TRBJ2-2 for the parts outside the CDR3, the full variable domain is GAGVSQSPRYKVTKRGQDVALRCDPISGHVSLYWYRQALGQGPEFLTYFNYEAQQDKSGLPNDRFSAERPEGSISTLTIQRTEQRDSAMYRCASSGVTSGGASTGELFFGEGSRLTVL.

This clonotype was counted many times. CDR3 in DNA: TGTGCCAGCAGTGAACCAGGTTCGGCCAAAAACATTCAGTACTTC. This translates into CASSEPGSAKNIQYF. The chain carries TRBV6-1 and TRBJ2-4; D call uncertain. Germline CDR1 and CDR2: MNHNS and SASEGT. CDR3 length equals 15 residues. V was clipped by 2 bases and J by 1 base, with 9 bases between them.

Ten or more counts support this clonotype. This rearrangement joins TRBV7-2 to TRBJ1-1, with D hard to call. V lost 5 bases and J 0 bases, leaving 13 bases between the germline ends. The CDR3 is 15 amino acids. Germline loops: CDR1 SGHTA, CDR2 FQGNSA. CDR3 region: CASSLTYRVNTEAFF. In DNA form, the CDR3 reads TGTGCCAGCAGCCTAACGTATAGGGTGAACACTGAAGCTTTCTTT. The full variable domain, completed using reference TRBV7-2 and TRBJ1-1, is GAGVSQSPSNKVTEKGKDVELRCDPISGHTALYWYRQSLGQGLEFLIYFQGNSAPDKSGLPSDRFSAERTGGSVSTLTIQRTQQEDSAVYLCASSLTYRVNTEAFFGQGTRLTVV.

V gene TRBV6-1 combines with J gene TRBJ1-6; D might be TRBD1 (5 bases). The V end was cut by 6 bases, the J end by 9 bases, with 15 bases between. This CDR3 comprises 14 residues. The germline V gene has CDR1 MNHNS and CDR2 SASEGT. The CDR3: CASSSGTLPSPLHF. Written as DNA, the CDR3 is TGTGCCAGCAGCTCCGGGACGTTGCCTTCACCCCTCCACTTT.

V and J are TRBV11-1 and TRBJ1-2, with a tentative D call TRBD1 (5 bases). Germline CDR1 reads SGHAT; CDR2 reads FQDESV (reference sequence). The V end lost 4 bases, the J end lost 6 bases, and 12 bases lay between the germline ends. This CDR3 region has 13 residues. In DNA form, the CDR3 reads TGTGCCAGCAGCTCGGGACTAGCCGATGGCTACACCTTC. Protein: CASSSGLADGYTF.

As to this clonotype: This sequence may be a read error, since a much larger clone differs from it by one base. The genes are TRBV7-2 and TRBJ2-3, with D perhaps TRBD2 (7 bases). The length of the CDR3 is 14 residues. Between the trimmed V and J ends, which lost 5 bases and 6 bases, there was a span of 15 bases. Germline CDR1 reads SGHTA; CDR2 reads FQGNSA. This CDR3 reads CASSLKGGWDTQYF. CDR3 nucleotide sequence: TGTGCCAGCAGCCTAAAGGGGGGGTGGGATACGCAGTATTTT. The full variable domain, with the rest looked up from reference TRBV7-2 and TRBJ2-3, is GAGVSQSPSNKVTEKGKDVELRCDPISGHTALYWYRQSLGQGLEFLIYFQGNSAPDKSGLPSDRFSAERTGGSVSTLTIQRTQQEDSAVYLCASSLKGGWDTQYFGPGTRLTVL.